This entry describes one T cell receptor beta chain. In the original processing: Amplifying reference gene primers gave estimates of nucleated cell counts. Profiling relied on immunoSEQ multiplex PCR, and the TCRdb table lists in-frame clones only, not all of them. The D gene and trimming were derived from the DNA, and the V and J assignments and clone size from that table. The sample contains some 200,000 clones, roughly 84% of which appear only once. The data stem from a study of blood T cell repertoires in COVID-19. Study overall: Samples representing acute and convalescent COVID-19 were sourced from the United States, Italy and Spain. PBMCs, B-cell-depleted T cells, or T cells provided the cDNA or gDNA that made up the material.

The CDR3 is 17 residues long. The gene calls are TRBV21-1 and TRBJ1-2; the listed D gene, TRBD1, was not tested against the DNA. TRBV21-1 is assigned pseudogene status. The sequence came from a woman aged 55-75 years who had recovered from COVID-19. Sequencing used peripheral blood. The CDR3 loop reads CASSKGSPGPSRVGYTF. The CDR3, as DNA: TGTGCCAGCAGCAAAGGTTCCCCAGGCCCCTCGAGAGTAGGCTACACCTTC.